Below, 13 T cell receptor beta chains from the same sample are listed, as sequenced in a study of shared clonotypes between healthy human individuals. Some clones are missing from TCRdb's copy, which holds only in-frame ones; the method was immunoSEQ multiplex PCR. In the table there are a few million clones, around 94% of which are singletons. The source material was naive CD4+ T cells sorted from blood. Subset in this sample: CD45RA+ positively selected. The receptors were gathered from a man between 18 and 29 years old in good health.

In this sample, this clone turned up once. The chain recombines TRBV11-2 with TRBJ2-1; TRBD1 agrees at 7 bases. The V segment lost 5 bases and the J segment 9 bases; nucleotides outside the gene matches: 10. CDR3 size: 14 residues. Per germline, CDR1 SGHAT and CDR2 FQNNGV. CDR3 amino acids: CASSPNRGFGEQFF. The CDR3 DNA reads TGTGCCAGCAGCCCAAACAGGGGTTTTGGTGAGCAGTTCTTC.

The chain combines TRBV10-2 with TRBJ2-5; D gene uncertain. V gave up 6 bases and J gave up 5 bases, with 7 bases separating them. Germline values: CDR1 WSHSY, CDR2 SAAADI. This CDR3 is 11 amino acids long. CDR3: CASRAFETQYF. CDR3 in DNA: TGCGCCAGCAGGGCGTTCGAGACCCAGTACTTC.

The CDR3 protein is CSVTRAGETYEQYF. CDR3 sequence (DNA): TGCAGCGTTACCAGAGCGGGGGAGACCTACGAGCAGTACTTC. The chain has TRBV29-1 and TRBJ2-7, with TRBD2 identical over 8 bases. Per germline, CDR1 SQVTM and CDR2 ANQGSEA. CDR3 length: 14 amino acids. V shed 5 bases and J 2 bases; nucleotides not matched to a gene: 8.

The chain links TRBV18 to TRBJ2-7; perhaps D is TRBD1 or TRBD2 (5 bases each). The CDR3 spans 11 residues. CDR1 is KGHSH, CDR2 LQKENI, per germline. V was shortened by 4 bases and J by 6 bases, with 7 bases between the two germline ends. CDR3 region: CASSRGSEQYF. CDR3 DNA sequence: TGTGCCAGCTCACGGGGGTCCGAGCAGTACTTC.

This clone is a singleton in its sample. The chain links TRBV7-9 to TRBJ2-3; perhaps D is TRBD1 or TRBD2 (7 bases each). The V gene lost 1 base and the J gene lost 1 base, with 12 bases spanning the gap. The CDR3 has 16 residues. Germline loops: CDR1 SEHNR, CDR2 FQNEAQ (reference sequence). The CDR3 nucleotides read TGTGCCAGCAGCTTAGATGCAGGGGGGGGCACAGATACGCAGTATTTT. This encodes CASSLDAGGGTDTQYF.

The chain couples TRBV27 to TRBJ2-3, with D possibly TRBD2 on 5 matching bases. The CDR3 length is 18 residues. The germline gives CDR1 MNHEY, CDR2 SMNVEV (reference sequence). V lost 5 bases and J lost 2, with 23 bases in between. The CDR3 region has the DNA TGTGCCAGCAGTCGGGCGGGTGCGACGGCGAGTCTCACAGATACGCAGTATTTT. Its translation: CASSRAGATASLTDTQYF.

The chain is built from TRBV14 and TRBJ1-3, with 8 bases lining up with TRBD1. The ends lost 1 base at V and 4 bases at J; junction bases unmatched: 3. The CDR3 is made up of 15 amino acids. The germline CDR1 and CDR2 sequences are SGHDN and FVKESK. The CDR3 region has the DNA TGTGCCAGCAGCCAAGGCGACAGGGGAGGAAACACCATATATTTT. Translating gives CASSQGDRGGNTIYF.

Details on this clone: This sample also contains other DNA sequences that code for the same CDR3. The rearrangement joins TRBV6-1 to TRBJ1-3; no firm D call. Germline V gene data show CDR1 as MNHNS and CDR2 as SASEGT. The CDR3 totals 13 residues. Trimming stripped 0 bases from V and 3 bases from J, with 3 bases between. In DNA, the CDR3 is TGTGCCAGCAGTGAAGCCCATGGAAACACCATATATTTT. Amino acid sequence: CASSEAHGNTIYF.

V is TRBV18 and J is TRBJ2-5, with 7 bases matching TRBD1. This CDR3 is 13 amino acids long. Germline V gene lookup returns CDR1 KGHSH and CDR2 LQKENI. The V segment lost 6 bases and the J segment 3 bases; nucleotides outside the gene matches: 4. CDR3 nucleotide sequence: TGTGCCAGCTCCGCCGGACAGGAAGAGACCCAGTACTTC. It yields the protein CASSAGQEETQYF.

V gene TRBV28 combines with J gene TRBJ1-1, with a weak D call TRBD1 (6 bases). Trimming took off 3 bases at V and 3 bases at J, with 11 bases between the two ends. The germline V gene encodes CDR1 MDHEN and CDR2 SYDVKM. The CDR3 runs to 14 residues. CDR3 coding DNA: TGTGCCAGCAGTTTTGGGACATTCGACACTGAAGCTTTCTTT. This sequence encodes CASSFGTFDTEAFF.

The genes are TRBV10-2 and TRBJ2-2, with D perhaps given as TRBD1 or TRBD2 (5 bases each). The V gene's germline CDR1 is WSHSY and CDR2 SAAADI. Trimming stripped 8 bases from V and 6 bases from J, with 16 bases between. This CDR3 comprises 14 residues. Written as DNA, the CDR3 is TGCGCCAGCCTCGTGGTACGGGGCGCCGGGGAGCTGTTTTTT. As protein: CASLVVRGAGELFF.

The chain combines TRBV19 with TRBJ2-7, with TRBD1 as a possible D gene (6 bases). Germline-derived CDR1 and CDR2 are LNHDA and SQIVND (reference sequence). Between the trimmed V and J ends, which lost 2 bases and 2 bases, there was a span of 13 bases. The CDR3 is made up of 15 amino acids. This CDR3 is CASSISLGQTYEQYF. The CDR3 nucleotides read TGTGCCAGTAGTATAAGCTTGGGACAAACCTACGAGCAGTACTTC.

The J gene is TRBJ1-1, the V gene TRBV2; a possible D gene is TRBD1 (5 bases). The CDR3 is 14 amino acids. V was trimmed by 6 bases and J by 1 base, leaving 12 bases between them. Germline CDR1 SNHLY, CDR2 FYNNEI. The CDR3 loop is CASSREQPNTEAFF. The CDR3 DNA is TGTGCCAGCAGCAGGGAACAGCCGAACACTGAAGCTTTCTTT.